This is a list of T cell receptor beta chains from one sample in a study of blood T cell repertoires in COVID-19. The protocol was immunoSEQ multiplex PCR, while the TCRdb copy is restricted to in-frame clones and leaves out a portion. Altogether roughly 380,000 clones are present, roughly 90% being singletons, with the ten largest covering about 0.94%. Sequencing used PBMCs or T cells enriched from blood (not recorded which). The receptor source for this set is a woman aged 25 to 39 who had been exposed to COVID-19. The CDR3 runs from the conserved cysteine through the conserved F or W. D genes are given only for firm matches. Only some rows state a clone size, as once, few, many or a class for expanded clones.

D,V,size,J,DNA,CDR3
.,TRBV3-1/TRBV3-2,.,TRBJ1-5,TGTGCCAGCAGCCAAGATGCCCGGGGAGGGCAGCCCCAGCATTTT,CASSQDARGGQPQHF
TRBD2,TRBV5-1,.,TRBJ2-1,TGCGCCAGCAGCTTAAGTAGCGGGAGGGCCAATGAGCAGTTCTTC,CASSLSSGRANEQFF
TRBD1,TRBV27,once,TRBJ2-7,TGTGCCAGCAGTTTCGGGACAGGGACCTACGAGCAGTACTTC,CASSFGTGTYEQYF
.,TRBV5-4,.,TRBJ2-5,TGTGCCAGCAGCTCTCAAGCGGGCCATCAAGAGACCCAGTACTTC,CASSSQAGHQETQYF
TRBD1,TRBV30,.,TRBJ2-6,TGTGCCTGGAGTGACTTGACAGGGTTCGGAACTGGGGCCAACGTCCTGACTTTC,CAWSDLTGFGTGANVLTF
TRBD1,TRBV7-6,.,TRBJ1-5,TGTGCCAGCAGCCTGTCCGCCGGGACAGTCAATCAGCCCCAGCATTTT,CASSLSAGTVNQPQHF
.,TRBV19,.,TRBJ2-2,TGTGCCAGTCCACAGGGATCCACCGGGGAGCTGTTTTTT,CASPQGSTGELFF
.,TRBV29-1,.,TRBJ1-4,TGCAGCGTTGGACCTCATAAGGGGGAGGGGAAGGACGAAAAACTGTTTTTT,CSVGPHKGEGKDEKLFF
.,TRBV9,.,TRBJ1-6,TGTGCCAGCAGCGTAGACTGGCGGAATAATTCACCCCTCCACTTT,CASSVDWRNNSPLHF
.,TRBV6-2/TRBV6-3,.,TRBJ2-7,TGTGCCAGCAGTTACAGGGGCAGGGTCGAGCAGTACTTC,CASSYRGRVEQYF
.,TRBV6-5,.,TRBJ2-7,TGTGCCAGCAGTTCGCCCCTAGAGCAGTACTTC,CASSSPLEQYF
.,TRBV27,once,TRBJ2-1,TGTGCCAGCACCGGACTCCGGGACAAAGACAATGAGCAGTTCTTC,CASTGLRDKDNEQFF
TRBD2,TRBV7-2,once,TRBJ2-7,TGTGCCAGCAGCTCGACTAGCGGGAGTACCCACGAGCAGTACTTC,CASSSTSGSTHEQYF
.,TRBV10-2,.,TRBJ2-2,TGCGCCAGCGTCGGGAGTGCGGAGCTGTTTTTT,CASVGSAELFF
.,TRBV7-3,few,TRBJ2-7,TGTGCCAGCAGCGCTTTGGCTTCCTACGAGCAGTACTTC,CASSALASYEQYF
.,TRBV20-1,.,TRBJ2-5,TGCAGTGCTAGTCCAGACCAAGAGACCCAGTACTTC,CSASPDQETQYF
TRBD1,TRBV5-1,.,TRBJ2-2,TGCGCCAGCAGCTTGGCTGGGGGACAGCCCGGGGAGCTGTTTTTT,CASSLAGGQPGELFF
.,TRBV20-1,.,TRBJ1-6,TGCAGTGCTAGTCTGGACAGCGGGGACTCCTATAATTCACCCCTCCACTTT,CSASLDSGDSYNSPLHF
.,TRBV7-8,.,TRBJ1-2,TGTGCCAGCAGCCCCGCGAGCGGGGCGCATGGCTACACCTTC,CASSPASGAHGYTF
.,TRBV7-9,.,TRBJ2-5,TGTGCCAGCAGCCAGGACCAGGACTTTAAGACCCAGTACTTC,CASSQDQDFKTQYF
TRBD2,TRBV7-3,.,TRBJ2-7,TGTGCCAGCAGCTTAAGTCCGATTAGCGGGAGCGAGCAGTACTTC,CASSLSPISGSEQYF
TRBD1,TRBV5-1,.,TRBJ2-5,TGCGCCAGCAGCTTGGTGGCAGGGGGCTTTGAGACCCAGTACTTC,CASSLVAGGFETQYF
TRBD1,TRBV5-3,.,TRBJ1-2,TGTGCCAGATGTCAGACAGGGGGAGGCTATGGCTACACCTTC,CARCQTGGGYGYTF
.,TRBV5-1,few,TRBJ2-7,TGCGCCAGCAGCATGGGACTGGATTCCTACGAGCAGTACTTC,CASSMGLDSYEQYF
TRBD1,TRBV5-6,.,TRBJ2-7,TGTGCCAGCGGCCCCAGGTCAGGGGGCAGGTACGAGCAGTACTTC,CASGPRSGGRYEQYF
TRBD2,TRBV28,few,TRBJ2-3,TGTGCCAGCAGTTTATCTAGCGGACGCTACACAGATACGCAGTATTTT,CASSLSSGRYTDTQYF
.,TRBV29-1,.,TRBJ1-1,TGCAGCGTTGAAGGCCAAACGGGGGGCACTGAAGCTTTCTTT,CSVEGQTGGTEAFF
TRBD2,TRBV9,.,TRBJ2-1,TGTGCCAGCAGCGCCCTAACTAGCGGGAGGGCCGGGGAGCAGTTCTTC,CASSALTSGRAGEQFF
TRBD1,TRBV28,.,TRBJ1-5,TGTGCCAGCAGGGAGCTAACAGGGGTCAATCAGCCCCAGCATTTT,CASRELTGVNQPQHF
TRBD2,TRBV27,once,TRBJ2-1,TGTGCCAGCAGTTTGATGTCGGTAGCGGGAGGCCATGAGCAGTTCTTC,CASSLMSVAGGHEQFF
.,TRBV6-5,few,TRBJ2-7,TGTGCCAGCAGGGCAGGACAGCGTCCCTACGAGCAGTACTTC,CASRAGQRPYEQYF
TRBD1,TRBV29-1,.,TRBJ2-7,TGCAGCGTTGAAAAGTTGGCAGGGGGCATTTACGAGCAGTACTTC,CSVEKLAGGIYEQYF
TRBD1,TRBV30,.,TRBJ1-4,TGTGCCGGACGACAGGGGAATATTGCTAATGAAAAACTGTTTTTT,CAGRQGNIANEKLFF
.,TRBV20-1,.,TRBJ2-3,TGCAGTGTTTTAGCGGTCGATACGCAGTATTTT,CSVLAVDTQYF
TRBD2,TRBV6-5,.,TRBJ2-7,TGTGCCAGCAGTTTTCTGACTAGCGGGAGGGCCGGCGAGCAGTACTTC,CASSFLTSGRAGEQYF
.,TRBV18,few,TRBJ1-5,TGTGCCAGCTCACCCTCAGGGGATCAGCCCCAGCATTTT,CASSPSGDQPQHF
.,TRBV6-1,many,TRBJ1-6,TGTGCCAGCAGTGAACAGGGAGGATCACCCCTCCACTTT,CASSEQGGSPLHF
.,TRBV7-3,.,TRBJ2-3,TGTGCCAGCAGCTTAAGGGGGCGGGATACGCAGTATTTT,CASSLRGRDTQYF
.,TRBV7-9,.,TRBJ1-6,TGTGCCAGCAGCTTTGGGCAGGGCGATTCACCCCTCCACTTT,CASSFGQGDSPLHF
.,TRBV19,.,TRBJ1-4,TGTGCCAGTAGTGTCCCCGACCGGGGACTTAATGAAAAACTGTTTTTT,CASSVPDRGLNEKLFF
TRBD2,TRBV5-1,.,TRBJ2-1,TGCGCCAGCAGGCTAGCGGGAGTTGGGAATGAGCAGTTCTTC,CASRLAGVGNEQFF
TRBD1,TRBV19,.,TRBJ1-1,TGTGCCAGTAGACGGGACAGGGTGCTCACTGAAGCTTTCTTT,CASRRDRVLTEAFF
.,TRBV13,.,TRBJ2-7,TGTGCCAGCAGCTTACGTCGGAGCTACGAGCAGTACTTC,CASSLRRSYEQYF
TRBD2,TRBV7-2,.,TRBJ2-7,TGTGCCAGCAGCTTAGGTGGACTAGAGGCCTCCTACGAGCAGTACTTC,CASSLGGLEASYEQYF
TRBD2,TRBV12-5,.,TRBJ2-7,TGTGCTAGTGGTTTGGGGACTAGCCGCGACGAGCAGTACTTC,CASGLGTSRDEQYF
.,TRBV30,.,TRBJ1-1,TGTGCCTTGCTCCACGTCCTCGGGGGGGCCCCCGGTGGGACTGAAGCTTTCTTT,CALLHVLGGAPGGTEAFF
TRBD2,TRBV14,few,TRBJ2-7,TGTGCCAGCAGCCAATCTTACACTAGCGGCCGATACGAGCAGTACTTC,CASSQSYTSGRYEQYF
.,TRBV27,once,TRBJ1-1,TGTGCCAGCAGAACAAATGGGCACACTGAAGCTTTCTTT,CASRTNGHTEAFF
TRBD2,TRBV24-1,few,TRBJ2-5,TGTGCCACCAGCAACCTTATACCGGGACTAGCCCAAGAGACCCAGTACTTC,CATSNLIPGLAQETQYF
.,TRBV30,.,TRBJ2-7,TGTGCCTGGAGTGTACGGGCCTACGAGCAGTACTTC,CAWSVRAYEQYF
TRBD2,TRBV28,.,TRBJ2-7,TGTGCCAGCAGTCCCTCAGTCGGCGGGAGGGGAAGTTACGAGCAGTACTTC,CASSPSVGGRGSYEQYF
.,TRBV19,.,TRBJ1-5,TGTGCCAGTAGTATACAGCCATCGGCGGGCAATCAGCCCCAGCATTTT,CASSIQPSAGNQPQHF
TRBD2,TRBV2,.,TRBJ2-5,TGTGCCAGCGACGACCGACTAGCGGGAGGTTCAGAGACCCAGTACTTC,CASDDRLAGGSETQYF
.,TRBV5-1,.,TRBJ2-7,TGCGCCAGCAGCGTGGACAGATTATACGAGCAGTACTTC,CASSVDRLYEQYF
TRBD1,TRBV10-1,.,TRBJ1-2,TGCGCCAGCAGTGAGTCTGACAGGGGTGGCTACACCTTC,CASSESDRGGYTF
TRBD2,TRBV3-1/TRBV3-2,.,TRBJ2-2,TGTGCCAGCAGCCAAACGGGGGGTTCGGGCACCGGGGAGCTGTTTTTT,CASSQTGGSGTGELFF
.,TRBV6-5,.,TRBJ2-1,TGTGCCAGCAGCCGCATCGGGAATGAGCAGTTCTTC,CASSRIGNEQFF
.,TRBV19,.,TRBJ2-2,TGTGCCAGTTTGCCGACAGTAGGGTACACCGGGGAGCTGTTTTTT,CASLPTVGYTGELFF